This T cell receptor (beta chain) was documented in a study of cytomegalovirus exposure and HLA in healthy donors. Comment on this clone: Mismatch with germline at one junction end may stem from a read error.

With 60 Vbeta and 13 Jbeta primers, the PCR was carried out. Method: immunoSEQ multiplex PCR; TCRdb's copy keeps in-frame clones and lacks some. The repertoire holds around 200,000 clones, with less than 80% as singletons. This clonotype was sampled from a man in his forties in good health and CMV-seronegative. The sample was PBMCs.

CDR3 bases: TGTTCCAGCAGCTTGGGCCGACTGGGACAGGGAGGAAACACCATATATTTT. It translates to CSSSLGRLGQGGNTIYF. The genes are TRBV7-9 and TRBJ1-3; the match to TRBD1 covers 9 bases. This CDR3 spans 17 amino acids. Germline loops: CDR1 SEHNR, CDR2 FQNEAQ (reference sequence).